The T cell receptor beta chain described here comes from a study of blood T cell repertoires in COVID-19. Background on the study: For recovered donors of Cohort 3, there were two negative PCRs, clearance, or symptom resolution. Acute-phase and convalescent COVID-19 samples originated in the United States, Italy and Spain.

Deletions cut 2 bases from V and 6 bases from J, with 10 bases between. Germline V gene data show CDR1 as MDHEN and CDR2 as SYDVKM. CDR3 length equals 13 residues. Original processing methods: Scientists estimated how many nucleated cells there were by amplifying reference gene primers. The method was immunoSEQ multiplex PCR; TCRdb's version includes in-frame clones alone and lacks a portion of them. V, J and clone size reflect that table, while D and trimming were determined from the DNA. The sample consists of roughly 230,000 clones, roughly 91% of them appearing once. The source of this sequence is a man in his thirties or forties in a cohort exposed to, infected with or recovered from COVID-19 (not recorded which). Source material: PBMCs or T cells enriched from blood (not recorded which). The genes are TRBV28 and TRBJ1-2, with D perhaps matching TRBD1 (5 bases). The CDR3 DNA reads as TGTGCCAGCAGTTTAAGCCAAGGGGATGGCTACACCTTC. Protein: CASSLSQGDGYTF.